This T cell receptor (beta chain) was documented in a study of T-cell memory formation after mild COVID-19. From the 5' RACE reads, TCRdb called clonotypes with MiXCR, one entry per CDR3 protein. This table holds about 100,000 distinct CDR3 sequences, around 10% found once. Trimming shortened V by 3 bases and J by 4 bases, and 10 bases separated the two germline ends. The CDR3 runs 15 residues. The sample comprised PBMCs or a T cell subset sorted from them (not recorded which). The source of this sequence is a man aged 18-30 years who had mild COVID-19 (a few samples of this study predate the infection). Cell type and time point are not known. The chain has TRBV12-3 or TRBV12-4 and TRBJ2-6; the D call may be TRBD1 or TRBD2 (5 bases each). The CDR3 loop is CASSFMGTGANVLTF. In DNA, the CDR3 is TGTGCCAGCAGTTTTATGGGGACCGGGGCCAACGTCCTGACTTTC.